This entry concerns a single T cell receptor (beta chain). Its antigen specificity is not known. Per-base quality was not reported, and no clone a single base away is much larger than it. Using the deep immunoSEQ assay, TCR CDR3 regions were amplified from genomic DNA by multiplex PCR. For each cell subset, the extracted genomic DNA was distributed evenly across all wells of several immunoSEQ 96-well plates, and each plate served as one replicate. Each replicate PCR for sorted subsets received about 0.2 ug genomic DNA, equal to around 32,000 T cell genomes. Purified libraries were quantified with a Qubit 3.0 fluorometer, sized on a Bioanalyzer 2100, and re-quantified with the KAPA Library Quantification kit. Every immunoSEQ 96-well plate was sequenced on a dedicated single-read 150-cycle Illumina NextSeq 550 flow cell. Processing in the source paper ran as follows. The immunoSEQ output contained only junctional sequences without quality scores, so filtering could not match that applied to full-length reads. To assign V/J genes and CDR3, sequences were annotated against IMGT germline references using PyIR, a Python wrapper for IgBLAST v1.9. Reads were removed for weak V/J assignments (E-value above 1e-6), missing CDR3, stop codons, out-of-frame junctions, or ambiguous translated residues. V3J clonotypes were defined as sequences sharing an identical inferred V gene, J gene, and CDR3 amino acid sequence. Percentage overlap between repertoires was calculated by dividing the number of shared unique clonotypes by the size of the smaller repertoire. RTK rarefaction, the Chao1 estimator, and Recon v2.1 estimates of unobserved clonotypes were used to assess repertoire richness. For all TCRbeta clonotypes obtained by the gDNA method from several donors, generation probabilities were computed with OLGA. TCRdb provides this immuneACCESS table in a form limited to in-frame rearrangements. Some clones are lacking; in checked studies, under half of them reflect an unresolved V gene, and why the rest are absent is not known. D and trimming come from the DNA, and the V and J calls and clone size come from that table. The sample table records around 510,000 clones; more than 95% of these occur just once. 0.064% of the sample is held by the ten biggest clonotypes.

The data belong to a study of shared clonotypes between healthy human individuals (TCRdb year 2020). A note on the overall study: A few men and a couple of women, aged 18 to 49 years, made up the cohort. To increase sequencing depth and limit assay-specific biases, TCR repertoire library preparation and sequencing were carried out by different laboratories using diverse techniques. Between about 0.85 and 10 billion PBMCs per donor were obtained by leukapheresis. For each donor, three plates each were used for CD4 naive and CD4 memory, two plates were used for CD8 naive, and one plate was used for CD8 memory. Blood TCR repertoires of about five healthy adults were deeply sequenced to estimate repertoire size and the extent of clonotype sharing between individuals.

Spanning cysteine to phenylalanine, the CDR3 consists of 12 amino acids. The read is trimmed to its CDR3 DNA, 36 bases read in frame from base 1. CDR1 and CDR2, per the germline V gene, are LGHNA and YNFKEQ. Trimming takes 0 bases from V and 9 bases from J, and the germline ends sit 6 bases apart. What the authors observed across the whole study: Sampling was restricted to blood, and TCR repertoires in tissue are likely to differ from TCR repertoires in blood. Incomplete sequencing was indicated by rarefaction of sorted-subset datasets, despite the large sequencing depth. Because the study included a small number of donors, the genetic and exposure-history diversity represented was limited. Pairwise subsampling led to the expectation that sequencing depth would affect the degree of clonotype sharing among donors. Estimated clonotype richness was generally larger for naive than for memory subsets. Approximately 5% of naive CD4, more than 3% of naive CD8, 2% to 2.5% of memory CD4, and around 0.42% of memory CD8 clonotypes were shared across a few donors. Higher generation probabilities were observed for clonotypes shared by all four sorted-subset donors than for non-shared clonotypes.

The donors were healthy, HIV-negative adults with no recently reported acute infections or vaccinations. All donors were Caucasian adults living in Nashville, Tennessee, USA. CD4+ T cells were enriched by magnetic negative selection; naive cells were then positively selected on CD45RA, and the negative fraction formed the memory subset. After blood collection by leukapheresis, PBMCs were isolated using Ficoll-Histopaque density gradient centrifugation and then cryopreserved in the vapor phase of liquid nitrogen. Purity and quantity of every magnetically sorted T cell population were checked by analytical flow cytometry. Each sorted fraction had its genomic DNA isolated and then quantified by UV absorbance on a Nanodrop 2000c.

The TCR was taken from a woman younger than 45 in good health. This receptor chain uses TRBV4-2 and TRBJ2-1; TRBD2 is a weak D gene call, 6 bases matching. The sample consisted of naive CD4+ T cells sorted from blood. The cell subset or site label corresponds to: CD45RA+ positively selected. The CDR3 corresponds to CASSQEAGEQFF. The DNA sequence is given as TGTGCCAGCAGCCAAGAAGCGGGTGAGCAGTTCTTC.